A single sample is the source of the 26 T cell receptor beta chains below, sequenced in a study of T cells expressing NK-cell markers. Following a re-call of the 5' RACE reads, TCRdb has one entry per CDR3 protein and lacks DNA. The sample's table shows roughly 380,000 distinct CDR3 sequences. Sequencing was done on a sample of blood T cells: a sorted CD56 or NKG2C T cell subset, CD4+ or CD8+ T cells, or bulk PBMC T cells (not recorded which). Receptor source: a man aged 18 to 69 in good health.

This chain joins TRBV7-8 and TRBJ2-2; TCRdb's D gene call, TRBD1, goes unchecked for lack of DNA. CDR1 is SGHVS, CDR2 FQNEAQ, per germline. The CDR3 runs 16 residues. CDR3 protein: CASSILNRGRGGELFF. Complete variable domain (other parts from reference TRBV7-8 and TRBJ2-2): GAGVSQSPRYKVAKRGQDVALRCDPISGHVSLFWYQQALGQGPEFLTYFQNEAQLDKSGLPSDRFFAERPEGSVSTLKIQRTQQEDSAVYLCASSILNRGRGGELFFGEGSRLTVL.

The V and J genes are TRBV21-1 and TRBJ2-7; TCRdb's D gene call, TRBD1, goes unchecked for lack of DNA. TRBV21-1 is a pseudogene segment. This CDR3 has 15 residues. CDR3 residues: CASSTRQGALYEQYF.

The chain is built from TRBV7-8 and TRBJ2-3; no DNA is available, so the TRBD2 call from TCRdb remains unchecked. From germline, CDR1 is SGHVS and CDR2 FQNEAQ. The CDR3 is made up of 17 amino acids. The CDR3: CASSLARSGGAINTQYF.

CDR3 residues: CASSTERVDSYEQYF. This chain uses TRBV21-1 with TRBJ2-7. TRBV21-1 is listed as a pseudogene. The CDR3 loop spans 15 amino acids.

V is TRBV24-1 and J is TRBJ2-1; TCRdb returns TRBD1, unconfirmable since there is no DNA. The CDR3 runs 16 residues. Germline assignment: CDR1 KGHDR and CDR2 SFDVKD. Here the CDR3 reads CATSEQGLSSYNEQFF.

This chain joins TRBV5-4 and TRBJ2-1; TCRdb gives TRBD2 as the D gene, but with no DNA this cannot be confirmed. Germline V CDR1 and CDR2: SGHNT, YYREEE (reference sequence). This CDR3 is 17 amino acids long. CDR3 sequence reads: CASSKGLAGGRHNEQFF.

The chain recombines TRBV18 with TRBJ1-4. Germline CDR1 reads KGHSH; CDR2 reads LQKENI. CDR3 size: 13 residues. Here the CDR3 reads CASSPQGGEKLFF.

The chain couples TRBV5-1 to TRBJ1-6. The CDR3 length is 13 residues. CDR1 is SGHRS, CDR2 YFSETQ, per germline. CDR3 loop: CASSYGDYLPLHF.

The chain carries TRBV12-5 and TRBJ1-3; TCRdb reports TRBD1, a call that lacks DNA to check it against. The CDR3 runs to 16 residues. Germline V gene sequence: CDR1 LGHNT, CDR2 FRNRAP. CDR3 amino acids: CASGLSAQGSTDTIYF.

The rearrangement joins TRBV9 to TRBJ2-3; lacking DNA, the TRBD1 call made by TCRdb goes unchecked. From germline, CDR1 is SGDLS and CDR2 YYNGEE. CDR3 size: 16 residues. The CDR3: CASSAGNSKGLDTQYF.

The chain is built from TRBV7-2 and TRBJ1-6; TCRdb names TRBD1, which stays unverified in the absence of DNA. The CDR3 spans 16 residues. Germline V gives CDR1 SGHTA, CDR2 FQGNSA. CDR3 residues: CASSLTRQVRNSPLHF.

The CDR3 loop reads CASSLGQGAITYEQYF. This chain connects TRBV12-3 or TRBV12-4 to TRBJ2-7; the D call of TRBD1 rests on TCRdb alone, since no DNA is present to check it. The CDR3 is made up of 16 amino acids.

J is TRBJ2-3 and V is TRBV12-3 or TRBV12-4; TCRdb's D call of TRBD2 is untestable without DNA. The CDR3 contains 15 residues. CDR3 loop: CASMGGGFGANTQYF.

The chain employs TRBV12-3 or TRBV12-4 and TRBJ2-1; lacking DNA, the TRBD2 call made by TCRdb goes unchecked. The CDR3 totals 16 residues. CDR3 loop: CASSLRGSVRGNEQFF.

V usage is TRBV10-2 and J usage is TRBJ2-6. Germline CDR1 is WSHSY and CDR2 is SAAADI. The CDR3 has 16 residues. The chain's CDR3 is CASSDRTLSGANVLTF.

The gene calls are TRBV13 and TRBJ1-2; TCRdb returns TRBD1, unconfirmable since there is no DNA. Germline V gene data show CDR1 as PRHDT and CDR2 as FYEKMQ (reference sequence). The CDR3 runs 16 residues. CDR3 protein: CASSSLDRGPHYGYTF.

The V call is TRBV6-5, the J call TRBJ2-3; lacking DNA, the TRBD2 call made by TCRdb goes unchecked. Germline CDR1 and CDR2: MNHEY and SVGAGI. The CDR3 contains 11 residues. The CDR3 is CASSFSGGQYF.

This chain joins TRBV3-1 and TRBJ1-2; no DNA is available, so the TRBD1 call from TCRdb remains unchecked. Germline V gives CDR1 LGHDT, CDR2 YNNKEL (reference sequence). The CDR3 runs 15 residues. This chain's CDR3 is CASSQAAGGNYGYTF.

The chain links TRBV27 to TRBJ2-6; lacking DNA, the TRBD1 call made by TCRdb goes unchecked. Per germline, CDR1 MNHEY and CDR2 SMNVEV (reference sequence). The CDR3 sequence is 19 residues long. CDR3 sequence: CASSGLGTGLPSGANVLTF.

The chain combines TRBV18 with TRBJ1-2. CDR1 and CDR2 (germline): KGHSH, LQKENI. The CDR3 spans 14 residues. This chain's CDR3 is CASSPDSQRAGYTF.

The chain combines TRBV6-2 or TRBV6-3 with TRBJ1-1; lacking DNA, the TRBD1 call made by TCRdb goes unchecked. Looked up from germline, CDR1 is MNHEY and CDR2 is SVGEGT. This CDR3 contains 14 residues. CDR3 sequence: CASSYRQGGYEAFF.

The chain carries TRBV7-2 and TRBJ1-2. The CDR3 covers 13 residues. Germline CDR1 SGHTA, CDR2 FQGNSA. The chain's CDR3 is CAGRGRADYGYTF. Using reference TRBV7-2 and TRBJ1-2 for the parts outside the CDR3, the full variable domain is GAGVSQSPSNKVTEKGKDVELRCDPISGHTALYWYRQSLGQGLEFLIYFQGNSAPDKSGLPSDRFSAERTGGSVSTLTIQRTQQEDSAVYLCAGRGRADYGYTFGSGTRLTVV.

This chain joins TRBV7-9 and TRBJ2-3; the D gene TCRdb calls, TRBD2, cannot be checked with no DNA. This CDR3 has 16 residues. The germline V gene encodes CDR1 SEHNR and CDR2 FQNEAQ (reference sequence). The CDR3 region is CASSFVGGGATDTQYF.

The chain carries TRBV15 and TRBJ2-3; TCRdb indicates TRBD2, and absent DNA this call remains unverified. The germline CDR1 and CDR2 sequences are LNHNV and YYDKDF (reference sequence). This CDR3 region has 19 residues. CDR3 protein: CATSRERSGGKGSTDTQYF. Full variable domain (missing parts from reference TRBV15 and TRBJ2-3): DAMVIQNPRYQVTQFGKPVTLSCSQTLNHNVMYWYQQKSSQAPKLLFHYYDKDFNNEADTPDNFQSRRPNTSFCFLDIRSPGLGDTAMYLCATSRERSGGKGSTDTQYFGPGTRLTVL.

The gene calls are TRBV15 and TRBJ2-1; TCRdb's D call of TRBD1 is untestable without DNA. CDR1 LNHNV and CDR2 YYDKDF come from the germline V gene (reference sequence). The CDR3 sequence is 17 residues long. The CDR3: CATRPIPWTGVDNEQFF.

This rearrangement joins TRBV6-5 to TRBJ2-5; without DNA, the TCRdb call of TRBD2 cannot be checked. The germline gives CDR1 MNHEY, CDR2 SVGAGI. The CDR3 is 16 residues long. This CDR3 reads CASSYSDVPPGETQYF.